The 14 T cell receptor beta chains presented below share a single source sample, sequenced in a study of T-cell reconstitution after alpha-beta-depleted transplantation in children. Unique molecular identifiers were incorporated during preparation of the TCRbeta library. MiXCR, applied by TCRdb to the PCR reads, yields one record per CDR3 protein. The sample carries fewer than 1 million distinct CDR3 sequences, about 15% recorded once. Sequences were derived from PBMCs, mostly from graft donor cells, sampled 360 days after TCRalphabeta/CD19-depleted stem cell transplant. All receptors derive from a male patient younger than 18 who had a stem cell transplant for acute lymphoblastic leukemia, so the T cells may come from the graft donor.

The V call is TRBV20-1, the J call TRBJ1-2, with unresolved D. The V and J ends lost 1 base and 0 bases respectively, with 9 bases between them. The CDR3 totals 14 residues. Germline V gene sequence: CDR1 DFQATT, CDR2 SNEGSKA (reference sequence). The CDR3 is CSARVALANYGYTF. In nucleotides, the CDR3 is TGCAGTGCTAGAGTTGCACTGGCTAACTATGGCTACACCTTC.

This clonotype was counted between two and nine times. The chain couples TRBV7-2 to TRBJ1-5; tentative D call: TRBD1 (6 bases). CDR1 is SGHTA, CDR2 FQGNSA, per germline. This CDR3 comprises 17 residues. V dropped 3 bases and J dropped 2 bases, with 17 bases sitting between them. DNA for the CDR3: TGTGCCAGCAGCTTTCAAGGGGGTTGGTGGGGCAATCAGCCCCAGCATTTT. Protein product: CASSFQGGWWGNQPQHF.

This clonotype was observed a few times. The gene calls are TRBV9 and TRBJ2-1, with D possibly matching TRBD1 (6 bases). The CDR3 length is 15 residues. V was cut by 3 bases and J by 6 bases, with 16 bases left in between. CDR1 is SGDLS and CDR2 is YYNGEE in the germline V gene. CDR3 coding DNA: TGTGCCAGCAGCGCCACAGGGAGCTCAGTCAATGAGCAGTTCTTC. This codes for CASSATGSSVNEQFF.

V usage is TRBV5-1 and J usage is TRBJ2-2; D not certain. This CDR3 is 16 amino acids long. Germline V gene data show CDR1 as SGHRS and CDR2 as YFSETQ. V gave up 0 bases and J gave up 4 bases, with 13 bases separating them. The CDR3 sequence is CASSLVAYAATGELFF. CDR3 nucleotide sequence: TGCGCCAGCAGCTTGGTGGCCTACGCTGCCACCGGGGAGCTGTTTTTT.

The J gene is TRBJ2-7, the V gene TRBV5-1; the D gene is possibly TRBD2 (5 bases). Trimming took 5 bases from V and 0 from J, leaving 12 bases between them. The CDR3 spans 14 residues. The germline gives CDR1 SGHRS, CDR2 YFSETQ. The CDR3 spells CASSYKRSSYEQYF. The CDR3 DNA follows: TGCGCCAGCAGTTACAAGCGGAGCTCCTACGAGCAGTACTTC. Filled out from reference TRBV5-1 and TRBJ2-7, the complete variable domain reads KAGVTQTPRYLIKTRGQQVTLSCSPISGHRSVSWYQQTPGQGLQFLFEYFSETQRNKGNFPGRFSGRQFSNSRSEMNVSTLELGDSALYLCASSYKRSSYEQYFGPGTRLTVT.

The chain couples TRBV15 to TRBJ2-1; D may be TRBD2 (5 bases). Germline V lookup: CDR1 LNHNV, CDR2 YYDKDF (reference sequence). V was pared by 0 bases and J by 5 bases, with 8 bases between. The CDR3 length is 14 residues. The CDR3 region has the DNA TGTGCCACCAGCAGAGATCGAGCGGACAATGAGCAGTTCTTC. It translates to CATSRDRADNEQFF.

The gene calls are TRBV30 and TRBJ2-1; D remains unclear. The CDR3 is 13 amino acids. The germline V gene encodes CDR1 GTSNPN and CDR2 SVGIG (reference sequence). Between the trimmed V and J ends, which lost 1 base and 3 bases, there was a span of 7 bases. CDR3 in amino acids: CAWSDSYYNEQFF. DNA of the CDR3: TGTGCCTGGAGTGACTCTTACTACAATGAGCAGTTCTTC.

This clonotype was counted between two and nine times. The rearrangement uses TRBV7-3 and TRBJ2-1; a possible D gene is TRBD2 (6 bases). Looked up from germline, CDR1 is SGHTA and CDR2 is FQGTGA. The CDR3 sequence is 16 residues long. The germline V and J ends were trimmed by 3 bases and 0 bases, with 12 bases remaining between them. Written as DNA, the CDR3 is TGTGCCAGCAGCTTTCAGGGAGGCACCTCCTACAATGAGCAGTTCTTC. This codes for CASSFQGGTSYNEQFF.

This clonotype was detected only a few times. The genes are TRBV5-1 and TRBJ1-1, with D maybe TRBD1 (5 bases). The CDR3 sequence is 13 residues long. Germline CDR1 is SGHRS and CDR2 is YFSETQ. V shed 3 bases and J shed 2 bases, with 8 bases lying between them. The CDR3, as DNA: TGCGCCAGCAGCTCGGACATTAACACTGAAGCTTTCTTT. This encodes CASSSDINTEAFF. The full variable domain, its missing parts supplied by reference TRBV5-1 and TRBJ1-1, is KAGVTQTPRYLIKTRGQQVTLSCSPISGHRSVSWYQQTPGQGLQFLFEYFSETQRNKGNFPGRFSGRQFSNSRSEMNVSTLELGDSALYLCASSSDINTEAFFGQGTRLTVV.

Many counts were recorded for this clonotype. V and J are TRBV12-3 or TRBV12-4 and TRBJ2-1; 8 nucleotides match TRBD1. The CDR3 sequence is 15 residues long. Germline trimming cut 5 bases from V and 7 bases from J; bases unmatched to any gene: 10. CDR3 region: CASSPQTGVWNEQFF. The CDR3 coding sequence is TGTGCCAGCAGTCCGCAGACAGGGGTATGGAATGAGCAGTTCTTC.

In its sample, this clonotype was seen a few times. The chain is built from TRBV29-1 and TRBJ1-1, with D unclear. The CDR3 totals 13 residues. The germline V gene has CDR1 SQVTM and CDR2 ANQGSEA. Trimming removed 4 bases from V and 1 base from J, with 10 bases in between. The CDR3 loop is CSVVSLKNTEAFF. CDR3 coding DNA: TGCAGCGTTGTCTCACTGAAGAACACTGAAGCTTTCTTT.

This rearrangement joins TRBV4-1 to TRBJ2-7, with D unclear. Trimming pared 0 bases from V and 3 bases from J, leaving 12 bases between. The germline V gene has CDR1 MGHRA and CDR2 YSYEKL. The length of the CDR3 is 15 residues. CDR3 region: CASSQDGASDYEQYF. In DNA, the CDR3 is TGCGCCAGCAGCCAAGATGGAGCAAGCGACTACGAGCAGTACTTC.

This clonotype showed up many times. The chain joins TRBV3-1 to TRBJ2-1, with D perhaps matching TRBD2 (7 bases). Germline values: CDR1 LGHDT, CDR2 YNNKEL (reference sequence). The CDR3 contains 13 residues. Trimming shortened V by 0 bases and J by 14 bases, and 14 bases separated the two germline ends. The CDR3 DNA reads TGTGCCAGCAGCCAAGAAGGGGGGGCCTACGAGTTCTTC. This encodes CASSQEGGAYEFF.

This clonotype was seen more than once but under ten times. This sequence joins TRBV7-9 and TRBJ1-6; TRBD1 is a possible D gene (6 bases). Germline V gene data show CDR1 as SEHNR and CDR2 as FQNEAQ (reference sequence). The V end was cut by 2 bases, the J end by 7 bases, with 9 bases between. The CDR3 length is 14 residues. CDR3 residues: CASSLRQVNSPLHF. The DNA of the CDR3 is TGTGCCAGCAGCTTAAGACAGGTCAATTCACCCCTCCACTTT.